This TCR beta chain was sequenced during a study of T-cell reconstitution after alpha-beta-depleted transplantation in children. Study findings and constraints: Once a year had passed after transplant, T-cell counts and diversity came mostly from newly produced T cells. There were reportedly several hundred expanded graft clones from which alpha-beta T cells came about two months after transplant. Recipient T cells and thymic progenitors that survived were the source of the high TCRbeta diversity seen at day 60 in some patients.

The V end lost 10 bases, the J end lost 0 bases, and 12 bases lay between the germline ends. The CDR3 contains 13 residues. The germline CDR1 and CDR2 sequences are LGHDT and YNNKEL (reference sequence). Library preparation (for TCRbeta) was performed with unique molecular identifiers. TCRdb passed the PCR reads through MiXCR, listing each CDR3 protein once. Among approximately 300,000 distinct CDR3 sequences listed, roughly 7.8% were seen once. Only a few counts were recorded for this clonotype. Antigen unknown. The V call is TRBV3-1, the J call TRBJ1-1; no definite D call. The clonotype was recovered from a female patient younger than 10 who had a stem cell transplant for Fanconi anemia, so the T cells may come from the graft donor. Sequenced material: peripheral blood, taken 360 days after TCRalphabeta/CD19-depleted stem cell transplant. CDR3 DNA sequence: TGTGCCATCTCAGGCGGTATGAACACTGAAGCTTTCTTT. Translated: CAISGGMNTEAFF.